Below, 20 T cell receptor beta chains from the same sample are listed, as sequenced in a study of T-cell reconstitution after alpha-beta-depleted transplantation in children. Researchers prepared the TCRbeta library using unique molecular identifiers, the study reports. Via MiXCR, TCRdb re-called the PCR reads, giving one row per CDR3 protein. The sample records approximately 650,000 distinct CDR3 sequences, less than 15% being singletons. The sample here was PBMCs, taken before TCRalphabeta/CD19-depleted stem cell transplant. The source is a girl aged 2 to 10 with congenital amegakaryocytic thrombocytopenia, due to receive a stem cell transplant.

The table lists this clonotype with many counts. The genes are TRBV28 and TRBJ2-7; TRBD2 might be the D (6 bases). Germline lookup yields CDR1 MDHEN and CDR2 SYDVKM. V gave up 3 bases and J gave up 3 bases, with 18 bases separating them. This CDR3 has 16 residues. CDR3 loop: CASSLGPLASNYEQYF. DNA for the CDR3: TGTGCCAGCAGTTTGGGTCCGCTAGCGAGCAACTACGAGCAGTACTTC.

Remarks on this clonotype: One end of the junction does not line up with germline, which may come from a read error. The chain combines TRBV5-1 with TRBJ1-2, with 7 positions matching TRBD1. CDR3 size: 15 residues. Germline CDR1 is SGHRS and CDR2 is YFSETQ. The CDR3 protein is CASSSTGAANYGYPF. In DNA form, the CDR3 reads TGCGCCAGCAGCTCAACAGGGGCAGCGAACTATGGCTACCCCTTC.

The chain joins TRBV5-1 to TRBJ1-6, with a weak D call TRBD1 (5 bases). The CDR3 totals 15 residues. Germline V gives CDR1 SGHRS, CDR2 YFSETQ. V was shortened by 0 bases and J by 7 bases, with 11 bases between the two germline ends. CDR3 sequence reads: CASSLGRDPNSPLHF. The CDR3 bases are TGCGCCAGCAGCTTGGGTAGGGACCCAAATTCACCCCTCCACTTT.

This clonotype came up many times. The genes are TRBV12-3 or TRBV12-4 and TRBJ2-1; 12 bases fit TRBD1. Trimming cost V 3 bases and J 7 bases; bases outside gene matches: 7. The CDR3 is made up of 16 amino acids. The CDR3 protein is CASSFGTGGIRNEQFF. The CDR3 DNA is TGTGCCAGCAGTTTTGGGACAGGGGGCATTCGGAATGAGCAGTTCTTC.

In the case of this clonotype: Given a much more abundant clone one base away, this may be a read error. This sequence joins TRBV7-2 and TRBJ1-3; 7 positions match TRBD1. This CDR3 comprises 16 residues. The germline V gene has CDR1 SGHTA and CDR2 FQGNSA. DNA for the CDR3: TGTGCCAGCAGCACAGCTGGACAGGTCTCTGGAAACTCCATATATTTT. Protein sequence: CASSTAGQVSGNSIYF.

The sample holds many counts of this clonotype. The genes are TRBV2 and TRBJ2-1; no reliable D call. The ends were cut back, 7 bases at V and 2 bases at J, with 9 bases in the middle. The germline gives CDR1 SNHLY, CDR2 FYNNEI. This CDR3 spans 13 amino acids. CDR3 DNA sequence: TGTGCCAGCAACGAGATTACCTACAATGAGCAGTTCTTC. Translated, it gives CASNEITYNEQFF.

This chain joins TRBV11-2 and TRBJ1-3; D possibly corresponds to TRBD1 (6 bases). Germline lookup yields CDR1 SGHAT and CDR2 FQNNGV. This CDR3 has 16 residues. Trimming left V 5 bases short and J 5 bases short, with 19 bases between. CDR3 DNA: TGTGCCAGCAGCCCTGTTACAGGGCAGGCGAGAAACACCATATATTTT. Residues: CASSPVTGQARNTIYF.

In its sample, this clonotype was seen many times. The rearrangement links TRBV30 to TRBJ2-2; D uncertain. Germline-derived CDR1 and CDR2 are GTSNPN and SVGIG (reference sequence). The CDR3 contains 12 residues. V dropped 0 bases and J dropped 8 bases, with 7 bases sitting between them. This CDR3 reads CAWSVGMGELFF. The CDR3 DNA sequence: TGTGCCTGGAGTGTGGGTATGGGGGAGCTGTTTTTT. Full variable domain (outside the CDR3, taken from reference TRBV30 and TRBJ2-2): SQTIHQWPATLVQPVGSPLSLECTVEGTSNPNLYWYRQAAGRGLQLLFYSVGIGQISSEVPQNLSASRPQDRQFILSSKKLLLSDSGFYLCAWSVGMGELFFGEGSRLTVL.

This clonotype showed up just a few times. The chain combines TRBV12-3 or TRBV12-4 with TRBJ2-7; D tentatively reads TRBD1 or TRBD2 (5 bases each). This CDR3 comprises 15 residues. Between the trimmed V and J ends, which lost 3 bases and 0 bases, there was a span of 12 bases. CDR3: CASSFGTPSSYEQYF. CDR3 bases: TGTGCCAGCAGTTTCGGGACGCCGAGCTCCTACGAGCAGTACTTC.

The chain uses TRBV28 and TRBJ1-4; D not certain. Germline V lookup: CDR1 MDHEN, CDR2 SYDVKM. The CDR3 is 15 residues long. V was trimmed by 2 bases and J by 4 bases, leaving 11 bases between them. The CDR3 nucleotides are TGTGCCAGCAGTTTAACGCCGCACGGTAATGAAAAACTGTTTTTT. This encodes CASSLTPHGNEKLFF.

This clonotype was counted at least ten times. This chain links TRBV5-1 with TRBJ2-5, with D unclear. Looked up from germline, CDR1 is SGHRS and CDR2 is YFSETQ. V dropped 2 bases and J dropped 3 bases, with 11 bases sitting between them. The CDR3 totals 14 residues. The CDR3 loop reads CASSLAQEKETQYF. In DNA, the CDR3 is TGCGCCAGCAGCTTAGCGCAGGAGAAAGAGACCCAGTACTTC.

In its sample, this clonotype was seen once. A much larger clone sits a single nucleotide away, making a read error possible. The chain combines TRBV12-3 or TRBV12-4 with TRBJ2-7; D uncertain. CDR3 length equals 15 residues. CDR3 in DNA: TGTGCCAGCAGAAACATCCATCGCGGAGAATACGAGCAGCACTTC. Its translation is CASRNIHRGEYEQHF.

On this clonotype: One junction end disagrees with the germline gene, perhaps due to a read error. This rearrangement joins TRBV7-6 to TRBJ2-5; D might be TRBD1 (6 bases). CDR1 is SGHVS and CDR2 is FNYEAQ in the germline V gene. This CDR3 contains 13 residues. CDR3: CATGTTYQEAQYF. The CDR3 DNA reads TGTGCTACCGGGACAACTTACCAAGAGGCCCAGTACTTC.

J is TRBJ2-1 and V is TRBV20-1; 11 bases map to TRBD2. The CDR3 totals 14 residues. Germline V gene data show CDR1 as DFQATT and CDR2 as SNEGSKA (reference sequence). The V and J ends lost 1 base and 8 bases, in that order; junction bases with no gene match: 4. The CDR3: CSARVAGGVYEQFF. DNA of the CDR3: TGCAGTGCTAGAGTAGCGGGAGGGGTATATGAGCAGTTCTTC.

V usage is TRBV5-4 and J usage is TRBJ2-3; a weak D match, TRBD2 (6 bases). With 3 bases removed from V and 7 bases from J, the gap between germline ends came to 21 bases. CDR3 length equals 16 residues. Per germline, CDR1 SGHNT and CDR2 YYREEE (reference sequence). CDR3 residues: CASSWPGLLREYTQYF. CDR3 DNA: TGTGCCAGCAGCTGGCCGGGACTTTTACGCGAGTATACGCAGTATTTT. Full variable domain (rest looked up from reference TRBV5-4 and TRBJ2-3): ETGVTQSPTHLIKTRGQQVTLRCSSQSGHNTVSWYQQALGQGPQFIFQYYREEENGRGNFPPRFSGLQFPNYSSELNVNALELDDSALYLCASSWPGLLREYTQYFGPGTRLTVL.

The chain joins TRBV6-5 to TRBJ1-4, with 7 nucleotides matching TRBD1. V lost 4 bases to trimming and J lost 8 bases; unmatched junction nucleotides: 7. Germline assignment: CDR1 MNHEY and CDR2 SVGAGI. This CDR3 contains 14 residues. The CDR3 DNA is TGTGCCAGCAGTTTGACAGGGATCGGAGAAAAACTGTTTTTT. It yields the protein CASSLTGIGEKLFF.

This clonotype was seen ten or more times. DNA of the CDR3: TGTGCCAGTAGTCAAAGGACAGTGAACACTGAAGCTTTCTTT. It translates to CASSQRTVNTEAFF. The rearrangement joins TRBV19 to TRBJ1-1; tentative D call: TRBD1 (6 bases). Trimming stripped 5 bases from V and 0 bases from J, with 10 bases between. The germline gives CDR1 LNHDA, CDR2 SQIVND (reference sequence). This CDR3 is 14 amino acids long.

This clonotype was recorded many times. V usage is TRBV12-5 and J usage is TRBJ1-1, with D perhaps matching TRBD1 (5 bases). V shed 1 base and J shed 10 bases, with 13 bases lying between them. Germline V gene data show CDR1 as LGHNT and CDR2 as FRNRAP. The CDR3 is 13 residues long. The CDR3 DNA reads as TGTGCTAGTGGTTTGGCCGAGGAGGGGATAGCTTTCTTT. It translates to CASGLAEEGIAFF.

The sample holds many counts of this clonotype. This chain links TRBV6-1 with TRBJ2-3, with TRBD2 matching over 9 bases. The CDR3 extends over 14 amino acids. V was clipped by 9 bases and J by 2 bases; unmatched bases: 6. Germline CDR1 is MNHNS and CDR2 is SASEGT. CDR3 loop: CASWLAGNTDTQYF. The CDR3 DNA follows: TGTGCCAGTTGGCTAGCGGGAAACACAGATACGCAGTATTTT.

The V and J genes are TRBV4-1 and TRBJ2-2; 9 nucleotides line up with TRBD2. Looked up from germline, CDR1 is MGHRA and CDR2 is YSYEKL. The CDR3 is 16 amino acids. V trimming: 5 bases; J trimming: 6 bases; junction bases outside the gene matches: 10. Written as DNA, the CDR3 is TGCGCCAGCAGCGACCCTAGCGGGATGATCGCCGGGGAGCTGTTTTTT. Translation: CASSDPSGMIAGELFF.